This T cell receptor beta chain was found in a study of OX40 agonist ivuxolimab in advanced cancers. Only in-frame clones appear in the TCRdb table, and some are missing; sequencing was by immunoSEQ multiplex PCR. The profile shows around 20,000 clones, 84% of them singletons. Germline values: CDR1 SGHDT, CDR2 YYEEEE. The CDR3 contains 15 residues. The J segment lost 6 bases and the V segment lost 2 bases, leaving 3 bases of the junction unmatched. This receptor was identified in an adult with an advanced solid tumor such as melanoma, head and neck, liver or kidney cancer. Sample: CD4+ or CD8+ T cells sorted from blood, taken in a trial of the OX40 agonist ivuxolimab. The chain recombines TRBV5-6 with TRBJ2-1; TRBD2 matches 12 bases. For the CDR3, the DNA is TGTGCCAGCAGCTTCCTAGCGGGAGGGACCAATGAGCAGTTCTTC. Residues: CASSFLAGGTNEQFF.